This T cell receptor (beta chain) was obtained from a study of tumor and adjacent non-tumor tissue in lung cancer. Study in general: The patients, 10 or so men and roughly 5 women, were roughly 31 to 80 with stage I to III disease.

The library came from three nested PCR rounds adapted from ARM-PCR protocols. TCRdb itself ran the multiplex PCR reads through MiXCR, one entry per CDR3 protein. The data show about 110,000 distinct CDR3 sequences, about 61% seen once. General observations from the study: Significantly higher TCR diversity was found in tumor than normal lung.

No cell sorting was done before RNA was extracted from the tissue. More than 3 cm separated this lung sample from the edge of the tumor. Between August and November 2014, newly diagnosed, chemotherapy-naive lung cancer patients underwent thoracic surgery in China. Notes on this clonotype: The target antigen is unknown.

CDR3 length equals 11 residues. The germline V and J ends were trimmed by 7 bases and 1 base, with 4 bases remaining between them. Germline lookup yields CDR1 KGHSH and CDR2 LQKENI. This sequence originates from a man in his 60s with non-small cell lung cancer. The chain uses TRBV18 and TRBJ2-5; D uncertain. The material sequenced was distant non-tumor lung tissue. CDR3: CASLTQETQYF. CDR3 DNA: TGTGCCAGCTTAACCCAAGAGACCCAGTACTTC.